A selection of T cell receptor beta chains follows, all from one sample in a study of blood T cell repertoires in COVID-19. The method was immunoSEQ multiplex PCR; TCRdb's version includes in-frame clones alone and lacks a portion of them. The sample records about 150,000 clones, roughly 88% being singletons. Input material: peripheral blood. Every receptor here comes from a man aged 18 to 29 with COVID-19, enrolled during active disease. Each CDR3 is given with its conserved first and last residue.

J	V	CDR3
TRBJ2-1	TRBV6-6	CASSRGVAGEQAYNEQFF
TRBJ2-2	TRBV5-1	CASSWVAGNTGELFF
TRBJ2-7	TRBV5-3	CARSLETKGAYEQYF
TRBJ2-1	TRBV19	CASSIRGLAGGGNEQFF
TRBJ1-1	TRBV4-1	CASSHPGQGLTEAFF
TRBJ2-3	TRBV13	CASSRTGIQGSTDTQYF
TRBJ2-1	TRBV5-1	CASSPGLAGDSEQFF
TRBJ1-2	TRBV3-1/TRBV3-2	CASSQDHSGGRGYTF
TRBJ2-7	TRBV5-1	CASSLQTEYEQYF
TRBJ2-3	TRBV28	CASSDRTVTDTQYF
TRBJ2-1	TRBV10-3	CAILAGSSYNEQFF
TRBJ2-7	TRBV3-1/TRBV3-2	CASSHLAGGPQYEQYF
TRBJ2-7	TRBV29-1	CSVEGVQGEPYEQYF
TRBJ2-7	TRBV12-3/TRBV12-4	CASSLLPGYEQYF
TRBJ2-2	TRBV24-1	CATRDARTGELFF
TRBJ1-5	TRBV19	CASSLRGLSSNQPQHF
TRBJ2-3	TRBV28	CASSWNRQADTQYF
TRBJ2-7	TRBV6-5	CATNPSGKTYEQYF
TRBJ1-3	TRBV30	CAWSVKGGSGNTIYF
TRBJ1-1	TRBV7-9	CASSFDTGTQTEAFF
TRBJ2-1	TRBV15	CATSSPPRGSYNEQFF
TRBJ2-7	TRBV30	CAWSDTSVGSEQYF
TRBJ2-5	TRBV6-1	CASSEPGLAVQETQYF
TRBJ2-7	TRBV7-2	CASSLEPGLVFEQYF
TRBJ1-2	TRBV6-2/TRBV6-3	CASSRTGGNYGYTF
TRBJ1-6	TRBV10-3	CAISESAQGAVGSPLHF
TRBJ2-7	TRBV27	CASASMRRGLSYEQYF
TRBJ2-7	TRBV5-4	CASSPRPPYPGRYEQYF
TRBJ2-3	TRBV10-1	CASSPRRGGTDTQYF
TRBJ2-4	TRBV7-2	CASSLVQGANIQYF
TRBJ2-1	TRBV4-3	CASSQVGGPFDEQFF
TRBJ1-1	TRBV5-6	CASSWANTEAFF
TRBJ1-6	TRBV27	CASSSAGSSYNSPLHF
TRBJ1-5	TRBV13	CASSLGRQPQHF
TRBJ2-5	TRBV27	CASSLIRGETQYF
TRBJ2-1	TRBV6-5	CASSLQGTHNEQFF
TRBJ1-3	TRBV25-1	CASSESGGGASGNTIYF
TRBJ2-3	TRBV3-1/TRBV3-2	CASSQDMLAGGPSTDTQYF
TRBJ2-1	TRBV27	CASSPQGSSYNEQFF
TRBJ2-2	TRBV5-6	CASSFIAGEAGELFF
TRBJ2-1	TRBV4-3	CASSRAGGPGHEQFF
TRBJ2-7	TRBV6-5	CASSRTTGDEQYF
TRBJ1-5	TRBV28	CASSLWGQHNQPQHF
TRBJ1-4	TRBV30	CAWSVQGEKLFF
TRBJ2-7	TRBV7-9	CASSQDSYEQYF
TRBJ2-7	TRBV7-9	CASSLDLAGITYEQYF
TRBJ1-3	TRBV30	CAWSVLTGRGNTIYF
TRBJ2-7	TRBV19	CASSINIGGLAATYEQYF
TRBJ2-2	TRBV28	CASSGVGVDTGELFF
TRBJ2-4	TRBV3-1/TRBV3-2	CASSPSTGTPQNIQYF
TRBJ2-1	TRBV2	CASSESGRSVYNEQFF
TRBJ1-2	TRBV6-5	CASSSTIVVGDYGYTF
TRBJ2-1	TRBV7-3	CASSLVSLAAPNEQFF
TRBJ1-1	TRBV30	CAWSVLGGAEAFF
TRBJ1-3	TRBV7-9	CASSRQGAGNTIYF
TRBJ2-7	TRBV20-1	CSASGSAGFTYEQYF
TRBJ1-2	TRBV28	CASSSQDRDNYGYTF
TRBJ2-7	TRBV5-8	CAFRTSESYEQYF